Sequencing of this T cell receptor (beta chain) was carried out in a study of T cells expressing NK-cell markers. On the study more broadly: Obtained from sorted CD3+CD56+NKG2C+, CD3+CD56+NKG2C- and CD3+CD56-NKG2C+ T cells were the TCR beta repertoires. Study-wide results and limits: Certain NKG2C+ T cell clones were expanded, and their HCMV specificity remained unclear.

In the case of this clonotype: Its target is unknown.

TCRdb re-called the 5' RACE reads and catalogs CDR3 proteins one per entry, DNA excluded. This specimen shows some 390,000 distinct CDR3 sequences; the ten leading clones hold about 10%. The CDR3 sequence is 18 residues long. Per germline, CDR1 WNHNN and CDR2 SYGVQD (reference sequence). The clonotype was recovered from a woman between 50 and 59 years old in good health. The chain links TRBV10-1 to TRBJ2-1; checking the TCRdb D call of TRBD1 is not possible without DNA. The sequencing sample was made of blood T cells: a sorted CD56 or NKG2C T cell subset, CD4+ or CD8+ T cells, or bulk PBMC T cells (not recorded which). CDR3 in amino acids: CASSEARGSHRSYNEQFF.